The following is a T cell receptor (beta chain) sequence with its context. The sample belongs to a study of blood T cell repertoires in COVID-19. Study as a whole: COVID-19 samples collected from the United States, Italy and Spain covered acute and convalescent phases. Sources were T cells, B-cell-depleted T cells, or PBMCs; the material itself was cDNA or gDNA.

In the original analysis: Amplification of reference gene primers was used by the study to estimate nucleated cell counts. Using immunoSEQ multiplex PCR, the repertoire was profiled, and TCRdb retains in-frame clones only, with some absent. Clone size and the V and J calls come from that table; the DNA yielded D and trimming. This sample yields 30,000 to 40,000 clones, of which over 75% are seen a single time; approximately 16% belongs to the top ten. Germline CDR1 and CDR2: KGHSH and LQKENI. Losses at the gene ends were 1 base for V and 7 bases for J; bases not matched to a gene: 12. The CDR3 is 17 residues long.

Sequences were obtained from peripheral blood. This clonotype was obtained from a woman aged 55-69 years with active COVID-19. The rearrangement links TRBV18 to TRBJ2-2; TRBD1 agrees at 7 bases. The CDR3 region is CASSPRTGVDRGGELFF. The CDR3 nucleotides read TGTGCCAGCTCACCACGCACAGGGGTCGATCGTGGCGGGGAGCTGTTTTTT.